This entry lists 15 T cell receptor beta chains sequenced from one sample in a study of T cells in Graves' hyperthyroidism and ophthalmopathy (dated by TCRdb to between 2018 and 2021). The library was obtained by multiplex PCR. Sequencer: Illumina HiSeq 2000. TCR beta CDR3 regions were amplified from RNA transcripts. A first-round RT-PCR of the TCR CDR3 used the HTBI primer set with the Qiagen OneStep RT-PCR kit. The public sequencing data were trimmed at Q25 with fastp and processed into clonotypes with MiXCR by TCRdb, which kept only in-frame beta chains. Rows are unified per CDR3 protein, each entry keeping the most common DNA and genes. In all, the sample holds about 560,000 distinct CDR3 sequences, and around 16% of those were seen once. Of the sample, approximately 7.4% is held by the ten largest clones. Sequencing was performed on blood. The receptors were sampled from a woman aged 25 to 45 with Graves' hyperthyroidism.

V gene TRBV6-5 combines with J gene TRBJ1-2; TRBD1 matches 8 bases. J lost 0 bases, V lost 0 bases, and 15 bases had no gene match. This CDR3 spans 20 amino acids. Germline lookup yields CDR1 MNHEY and CDR2 SVGAGI. In nucleotides, the CDR3 is TGTGCCAGCAGTTACTCAGGGACAGGAGTAAGGGAAGAAGCTAACTATGGCTACACCTTC. It translates to CASSYSGTGVREEANYGYTF.

This clonotype showed up just a few times. This chain uses TRBV7-9 with TRBJ2-7; perhaps TRBD2 as D (5 bases). Germline V gives CDR1 SEHNR, CDR2 FQNEAQ (reference sequence). Trimming removed 3 bases at V and 2 bases at J, with 11 bases between. The CDR3 has 14 amino acids. This CDR3 reads CASSFPTRPYEQYF. The CDR3 nucleotides read TGTGCCAGCAGCTTCCCCACTAGGCCCTACGAGCAGTACTTC.

The chain couples TRBV5-6 to TRBJ1-1, with D hard to call. Germline V gene sequence: CDR1 SGHDT, CDR2 YYEEEE. V lost 3 bases, J lost 11 bases, and 20 bases lay in between. The CDR3 loop spans 14 amino acids. CDR3: CASSSQVDWDRAFF. In nucleotides, the CDR3 is TGTGCCAGCAGCTCCCAGGTAGACTGGGATAGGGCTTTCTTT.

This clonotype was detected ten times or more. V and J are TRBV9 and TRBJ2-1; the match to TRBD2 covers 15 bases. Germline loops: CDR1 SGDLS, CDR2 YYNGEE. V gave up 4 bases and J gave up 7 bases; unmatched junction bases: 6. The CDR3 is made up of 16 amino acids. This CDR3 reads CASSRAGTSGRNEQFF. In DNA form, the CDR3 reads TGTGCCAGCAGCCGGGCTGGGACTAGCGGGAGGAATGAGCAGTTCTTC.

The sample holds many counts of this clonotype. This chain links TRBV20-1 with TRBJ2-7, with TRBD1 identical over 7 bases. CDR3 length: 15 amino acids. Germline CDR1 reads DFQATT; CDR2 reads SNEGSKA (reference sequence). Trimming at V came to 0 bases and at J to 4 bases, leaving 9 bases not matched to a gene. This CDR3 reads CSARDNDRVWYEQYF. The DNA for the CDR3 is TGCAGTGCTAGAGATAATGACAGGGTTTGGTACGAGCAGTACTTC.

This clonotype was recorded many times. V gene TRBV7-2 combines with J gene TRBJ2-3; 8 positions match TRBD1. This CDR3 spans 16 amino acids. Per germline, CDR1 SGHTA and CDR2 FQGNSA. The V segment lost 5 bases and the J segment 4 bases; nucleotides outside the gene matches: 11. The CDR3 protein is CASSQRTGKGADTQYF. In DNA, the CDR3 is TGTGCCAGCAGCCAACGGACAGGGAAAGGGGCAGATACGCAGTATTTT.

Comment on this clonotype: Relative to the germline gene, one junction end is altered; a read error may explain this. V usage is TRBV4-2 and J usage is TRBJ2-1, with 7 bases identical to TRBD2. CDR3 length: 16 amino acids. Germline values: CDR1 LGHNA, CDR2 YNFKEQ. The CDR3 DNA is TGTGCCAACAGCCAAGGTCTGGTGGCGGGGGACAATGAGCAGTTCTTC. Protein: CANSQGLVAGDNEQFF.

This clonotype was observed at least ten times. The V gene is TRBV3-1, the J gene TRBJ2-1, with 7 bases identical to TRBD2. The CDR3 extends over 16 amino acids. Trimming cost V 2 bases and J 4 bases; bases outside gene matches: 8. Germline CDR1 is LGHDT and CDR2 is YNNKEL (reference sequence). The CDR3, as DNA: TGTGCCAGCAGCCAACCCTCTAGCGGACTTTACAATGAGCAGTTCTTC. Its translation: CASSQPSSGLYNEQFF.

Ten or more counts support this clonotype. This sequence joins TRBV2 and TRBJ1-1; 10 nucleotides align to TRBD1. With 6 bases clipped from V and 6 bases from J, the junction kept 4 bases outside the gene matches. The CDR3 sequence is 13 residues long. CDR1 is SNHLY, CDR2 FYNNEI, per germline. The CDR3 region is CASRTGGGSEAFF. Written as DNA, the CDR3 is TGTGCCAGCAGGACAGGGGGCGGGTCTGAAGCTTTCTTT.

This clonotype was found many times. The chain carries TRBV20-1 and TRBJ2-3; 11 bases match TRBD2. With 1 base clipped from V and 4 bases from J, the junction kept 4 bases outside the gene matches. Germline V lookup: CDR1 DFQATT, CDR2 SNEGSKA (reference sequence). CDR3 size: 15 residues. The CDR3 DNA reads as TGCAGTGCTAGAGTGGTTAGCGGGAGGGCAGATACGCAGTATTTT. Protein product: CSARVVSGRADTQYF.

This clonotype was found many times. J is TRBJ2-5 and V is TRBV20-1; the D gene is possibly TRBD2 (5 bases). The CDR3 runs 15 residues. The germline V gene encodes CDR1 DFQATT and CDR2 SNEGSKA (reference sequence). Trimming removed 0 bases from V and 0 bases from J, with 11 bases in between. DNA for the CDR3: TGCAGTGCTAGAGATTCGGACTGGTACCAAGAGACCCAGTACTTC. Translated, it gives CSARDSDWYQETQYF.

This clonotype has a count of ten or more. The V call is TRBV12-3 or TRBV12-4, the J call TRBJ1-2, with TRBD1 identical over 8 bases. V lost 3 bases, J lost 2 bases, and 5 bases stayed unmatched. The CDR3 is 15 residues long. CDR3 sequence: CASSFKRQGNYGYTF. CDR3 sequence (DNA): TGTGCCAGCAGTTTCAAGCGACAGGGGAACTATGGCTACACCTTC.

This clonotype turned up a few times. The genes are TRBV20-1 and TRBJ2-7; weak D call: TRBD2 (5 bases). This CDR3 comprises 14 residues. Trimming cost V 2 bases and J 2 bases, with 13 bases left between them. The V gene's germline CDR1 is DFQATT and CDR2 SNEGSKA (reference sequence). The CDR3 DNA is TGCAGTGCTAGAAGTGGGAGAGAACCCTACGAGCAGTACTTC. Amino acids: CSARSGREPYEQYF.

This clonotype occurred many times. The chain is built from TRBV7-9 and TRBJ2-1; 14 bases fit TRBD2. This CDR3 region has 16 residues. Germline V lookup: CDR1 SEHNR, CDR2 FQNEAQ (reference sequence). The V segment lost 5 bases and the J segment 7 bases; nucleotides outside the gene matches: 7. The CDR3 is CASSAPGLAGVNEQFF. CDR3 bases: TGTGCCAGCAGCGCACCGGGACTAGCGGGAGTAAATGAGCAGTTCTTC.

The gene calls are TRBV20-1 and TRBJ2-3; possible D gene TRBD2, 5 bases. V was shortened by 3 bases and J by 2 bases, with 12 bases between the two germline ends. Germline CDR1 and CDR2: DFQATT and SNEGSKA (reference sequence). This CDR3 spans 14 amino acids. This chain's CDR3 is CSARASRNTDTQYF. DNA of the CDR3: TGCAGTGCTAGGGCTAGCCGCAACACAGATACGCAGTATTTT.